This TCR beta chain was obtained from a study of early T cells in non-severe SARS-CoV-2 infection. Study context: Chains from this unsorted whole-blood bulk RNA could not be paired. Findings of the study overall: In VDJdb matching, anti-spike CD8 responses were favored while private and CD4 specificities went missing.

Trimming took 4 bases from V and 4 from J, leaving 13 bases between them. This CDR3 region has 15 residues. Attached unique molecular identifiers marked individual cDNA molecules. MiXCR, run by TCRdb on the 5' RACE reads, gives a single entry per CDR3 protein. The table includes 90,000 to 100,000 distinct CDR3 sequences, approximately 13% detected once. This clonotype was seen more than once but under ten times. Antigen unknown. The V gene is TRBV12-3 or TRBV12-4, the J gene TRBJ2-2; D perhaps matches TRBD1 (6 bases). The TCR comes from an adult who was a healthcare worker with PCR-confirmed SARS-CoV-2 infection or an uninfected control (not recorded which). Sequenced: whole blood. The CDR3 protein is CASSSIRGGTGELFF. For the CDR3, the DNA is TGTGCCAGCAGTTCCATTAGAGGGGGCACCGGGGAGCTGTTTTTT.